This T cell receptor beta chain came from a study of patients and donors after allogeneic stem cell transplantation. TCRdb redid the calling of the RT-PCR reads with MiXCR, one entry per CDR3 protein. Among around 3,000 distinct CDR3 sequences, around 5% were seen once, and the ten largest hold less than 15%. There are a few counts of this clonotype. Germline V gene lookup returns CDR1 SGHAT and CDR2 FQNNGV. V was clipped by 3 bases and J by 0 bases, with 17 bases between them. This CDR3 has 18 residues. The sequencing sample was made of blood, either unsorted or a sorted T cell fraction (not recorded which). The chain combines TRBV11-2 with TRBJ2-2, with a possible D match to TRBD1 (6 bases). The TCR originated in a human donor who was either an allogeneic HSCT recipient or a stem cell or donor lymphocyte infusion donor (not recorded which). It is not recorded whose cells these are; they may come from a transplant donor. CDR3 nucleotide sequence: TGTGCCAGCAGCTTGAAGGGCTCAGGGGAAACGAACACCGGGGAGCTGTTTTTT. Translated: CASSLKGSGETNTGELFF.